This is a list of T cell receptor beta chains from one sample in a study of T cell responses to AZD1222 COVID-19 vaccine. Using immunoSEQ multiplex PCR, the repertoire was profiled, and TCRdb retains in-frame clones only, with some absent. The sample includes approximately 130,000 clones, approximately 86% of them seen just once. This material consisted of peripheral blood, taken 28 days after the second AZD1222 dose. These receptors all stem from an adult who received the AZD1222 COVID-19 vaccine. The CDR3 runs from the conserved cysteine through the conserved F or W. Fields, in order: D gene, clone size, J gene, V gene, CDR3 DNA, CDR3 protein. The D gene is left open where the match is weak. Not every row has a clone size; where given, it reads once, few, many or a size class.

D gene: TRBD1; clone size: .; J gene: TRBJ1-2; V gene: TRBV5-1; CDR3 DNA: TGCGCCAGCAGCCTGGAGGGACAGGGGAATGGCTACACCTTC; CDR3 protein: CASSLEGQGNGYTF
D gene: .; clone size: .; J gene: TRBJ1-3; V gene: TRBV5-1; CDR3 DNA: TGCGCCAGCAGCTTGTCCGGGGACTCTGGAAACACCATATATTTT; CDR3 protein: CASSLSGDSGNTIYF
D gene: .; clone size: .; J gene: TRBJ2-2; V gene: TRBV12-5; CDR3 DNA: TGTGCTAGTGGTTTGATCCGCCCCCAAACGAACACCGGGGAGCTGTTTTTT; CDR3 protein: CASGLIRPQTNTGELFF
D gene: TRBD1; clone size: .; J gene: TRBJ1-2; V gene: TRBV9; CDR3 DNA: TGTGCCAGCAGCCCTCGACAGGGGGCTACGAACTATGGCTACACCTTC; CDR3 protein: CASSPRQGATNYGYTF
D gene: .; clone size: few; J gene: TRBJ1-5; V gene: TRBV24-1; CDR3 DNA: TGTGCCACCAGTGATTTTAGAGCAGAATCAGAGTATAGCAATCAGCCCCAGCATTTT; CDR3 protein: CATSDFRAESEYSNQPQHF
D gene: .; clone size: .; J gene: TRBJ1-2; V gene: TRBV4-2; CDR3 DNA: TGTGCCAGCAGCCGCATGGGGGGACCCTTGGGCTACACCTTC; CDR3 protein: CASSRMGGPLGYTF
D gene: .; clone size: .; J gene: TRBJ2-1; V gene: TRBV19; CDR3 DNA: TGTGCCAGTAGTATAGTGGCAGCCAACAATGAGCAGTTCTTC; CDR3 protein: CASSIVAANNEQFF
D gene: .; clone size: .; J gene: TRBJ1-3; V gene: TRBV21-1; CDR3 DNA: TGTGCCAGCAGCAAAGAGGGGGTCCAGGCGCTCTCTGGAAACACCATATATTTT; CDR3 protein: CASSKEGVQALSGNTIYF
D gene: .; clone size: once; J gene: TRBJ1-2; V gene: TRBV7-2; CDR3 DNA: TGTGCCAGCAGCTTCGTCATTAACTATGGCTACACCTTC; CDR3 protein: CASSFVINYGYTF
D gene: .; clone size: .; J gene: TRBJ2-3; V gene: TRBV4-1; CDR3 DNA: TGCGCCAGCAGCCAAGTTATCAGCTCAAACACAGATACGCAGTATTTT; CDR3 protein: CASSQVISSNTDTQYF
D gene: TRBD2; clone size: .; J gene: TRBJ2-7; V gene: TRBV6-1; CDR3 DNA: TGTGCCAGCAGTGAACCTCGGGGGGTAGCGGACCCTACCTACGAGCAGTACTTC; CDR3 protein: CASSEPRGVADPTYEQYF
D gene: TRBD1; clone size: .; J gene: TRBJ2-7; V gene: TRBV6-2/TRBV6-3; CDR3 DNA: TGTGCCAGCAGTTACGGTGGGGACAGGTCGCGCGAGCAGTACTTC; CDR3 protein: CASSYGGDRSREQYF
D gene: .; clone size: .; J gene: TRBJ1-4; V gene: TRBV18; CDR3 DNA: TGTGCCAGCTCACCACTCGGACTAAGCCCCACTAATGAAAAACTGTTTTTT; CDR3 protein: CASSPLGLSPTNEKLFF
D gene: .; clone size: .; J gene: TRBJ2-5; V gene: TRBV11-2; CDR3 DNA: TGTGCCAGCACCCCCATGCCAGCTCAAGAGACCCAGTACTTC; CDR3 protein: CASTPMPAQETQYF
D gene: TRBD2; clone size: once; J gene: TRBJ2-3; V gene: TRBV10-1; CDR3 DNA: TGCGCCAGCAGAGCGGGAGTGACAGATACGCAGTATTTT; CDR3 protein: CASRAGVTDTQYF
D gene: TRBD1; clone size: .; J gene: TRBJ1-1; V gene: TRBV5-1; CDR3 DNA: TGCGCCAGCAGCAGACAGGGGGCTAACACTGAAGCTTTCTTT; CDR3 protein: CASSRQGANTEAFF
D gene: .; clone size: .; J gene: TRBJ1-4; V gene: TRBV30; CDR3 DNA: TGTGCCTGGAGTGTTCACCTCCGTCAGGAAAAACTGTTTTTT; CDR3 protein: CAWSVHLRQEKLFF
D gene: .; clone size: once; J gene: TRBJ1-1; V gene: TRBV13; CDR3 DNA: TGTGCCAGCAGCCCACCGTTGGGGTTCATGAACACTGAAGCTTTCTTT; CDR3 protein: CASSPPLGFMNTEAFF